This is a list of T cell receptor beta chains from one sample in a study of blood T cell repertoires in COVID-19. The table came from immunoSEQ multiplex PCR; TCRdb's copy has only in-frame clones and leaves some out. The repertoire consists of about 220,000 clones, with roughly 84% occurring once and the leading ten covering approximately 4%. Sequencing was carried out using peripheral blood. All receptors come from a woman older than 75 with acute or convalescent COVID-19. Each CDR3 is given with its conserved first and last residue. The order of the fields is D gene, CDR3 length, V gene, J gene, CDR3 protein, CDR3 DNA. The D gene is left open where the match is weak.

>-|13|TRBV29-1|TRBJ1-1
CSVWGGFGTEAFF
TGCAGCGTCTGGGGGGGGTTCGGGACTGAAGCTTTCTTT
>TRBD1|16|TRBV6-2/TRBV6-3|TRBJ1-2
CASSYSAGTGGYGYTF
TGTGCCAGCAGTTACTCGGCCGGGACAGGGGGCTATGGCTACACCTTC
>TRBD2|16|TRBV5-1|TRBJ2-3
CASSLVTSGGTDTQYF
TGCGCCAGCAGCTTGGTCACTAGCGGGGGTACAGATACGCAGTATTTT
>TRBD1|15|TRBV7-2|TRBJ1-2
CASSQTGTATSGYTF
TGTGCCAGCAGTCAGACCGGGACAGCGACGAGTGGCTACACCTTC
>TRBD2|20|TRBV10-3|TRBJ2-4
CAISESGTSGGNPSKNIQYF
TGTGCCATCAGTGAGTCGGGGACTAGCGGGGGGAACCCTTCCAAAAACATTCAGTACTTC
>TRBD2|15|TRBV27|TRBJ2-2
CASSIPQGRGGRLFF
TGTGCCAGCAGTATACCTCAGGGCCGGGGGGGCAGGCTGTTTTTT
>TRBD2|13|TRBV2|TRBJ2-3
CASGGDRTDTQYF
TGTGCCAGCGGGGGGGACCGCACAGATACGCAGTATTTT
>-|11|TRBV20-1|TRBJ1-1
CSALGDTEAFF
TGCAGTGCTCTGGGAGACACTGAAGCTTTCTTT
>TRBD1|18|TRBV6-6|TRBJ1-5
CASSLTGGAGANNQPQHF
TGTGCCAGCAGTCTGACAGGGGGCGCGGGGGCCAACAATCAGCCCCAGCATTTT
>-|16|TRBV4-2|TRBJ2-5
CASSQVGGEAEETQYF
TGTGCCAGCAGCCAAGTAGGCGGGGAGGCTGAAGAGACCCAGTACTTC
>-|19|TRBV7-2|TRBJ2-3
CASSLAGGRAGGGSLTQYF
TGTGCCAGCAGCTTAGCTGGAGGGCGCGCCGGTGGAGGCTCTCTTACGCAGTATTTT
>TRBD2|17|TRBV7-2|TRBJ2-3
CASSFIGGSWGTDTQYF
TGTGCCAGCAGCTTTATCGGGGGGTCTTGGGGCACAGATACGCAGTATTTT
>TRBD2|14|TRBV12-5|TRBJ2-5
CASGLIREEKTQYF
TGTGCTAGTGGTTTGATCCGGGAGGAAAAGACCCAGTACTTC